This is a list of T cell receptor beta chains from one sample in a study of STAT5B mutations in CD4+ large granular lymphocyte leukemia. Produced via immunoSEQ multiplex PCR; TCRdb's table is partial and in-frame only. The profile shows over 30,000 clones, approximately 82% of them singletons. Sequencing was performed on CD4+ T cells from blood buffy coats. Every receptor here comes from a human donor in good health. Each CDR3 is given with its conserved first and last residue. A D gene is named only where the DNA matches it firmly. Not all rows give a size; the values are once, few, many and, for expanded clones, a class.

D: -
J: TRBJ2-1
size: few
V: TRBV6-4
CDR3: CASSEKRALWRNEQFF
DNA: TGTGCCAGCAGTGAAAAGAGGGCGCTTTGGCGAAATGAGCAGTTCTTC

D: TRBD1
J: TRBJ2-3
size: -
V: TRBV7-2
CDR3: CASSSRDRSTDTQYF
DNA: TGTGCCAGCAGCAGCCGGGACAGGAGCACAGATACGCAGTATTTT

D: -
J: TRBJ2-7
size: -
V: TRBV21-1
CDR3: CASSKGFAGGHYYEQYF
DNA: TGTGCCAGCAGCAAAGGCTTTGCGGGAGGCCACTACTACGAGCAGTACTTC

D: -
J: TRBJ2-7
size: -
V: TRBV7-9
CDR3: CASSLATGGSSYEQYF
DNA: TGTGCCAGCAGCTTAGCGACGGGGGGCAGCTCCTACGAGCAGTACTTC

D: -
J: TRBJ2-2
size: -
V: TRBV15
CDR3: CATSGGWVGGELFF
DNA: TGTGCCACCAGCGGGGGGTGGGTCGGCGGGGAGCTGTTTTTT

D: TRBD1
J: TRBJ2-5
size: -
V: TRBV18
CDR3: CASSPQDRKGTQYF
DNA: TGTGCCAGCTCACCACAGGACAGGAAAGGGACCCAGTACTTC

D: TRBD1
J: TRBJ1-4
size: few
V: TRBV6-6
CDR3: CASSSTGTAEKLFF
DNA: TGTGCCAGCAGTTCAACCGGGACAGCCGAAAAACTGTTTTTT

D: TRBD2
J: TRBJ2-2
size: -
V: TRBV7-9
CDR3: CASSPPSGNTGELFF
DNA: TGTGCCAGCAGCCCGCCTAGCGGGAACACCGGGGAGCTGTTTTTT

D: TRBD1
J: TRBJ1-4
size: -
V: TRBV5-1
CDR3: CASSLATVNRGSRGTNEKLFF
DNA: TGCGCCAGCAGCTTGGCGACCGTTAACAGGGGATCGCGGGGAACTAATGAAAAACTGTTTTTT

D: -
J: TRBJ1-1
size: few
V: TRBV7-3
CDR3: CASSLTRDRRVAEAFF
DNA: TGTGCCAGCAGCTTAACTCGAGACAGGAGGGTGGCTGAAGCTTTCTTT

D: TRBD1
J: TRBJ2-7
size: -
V: TRBV11-3
CDR3: CASSSRDRVGEQYF
DNA: TGTGCCAGCAGCTCCCGGGACAGGGTGGGGGAGCAGTACTTC

D: TRBD1
J: TRBJ1-2
size: -
V: TRBV9
CDR3: CASSSGDSLNYGYTF
DNA: TGTGCCAGCAGCTCAGGGGACAGCCTTAACTATGGCTACACCTTC

D: TRBD1
J: TRBJ1-5
size: -
V: TRBV5-1
CDR3: CASSQTGGGNQPQHF
DNA: TGCGCCAGCAGCCAGACAGGGGGTGGCAATCAGCCCCAGCATTTT

D: -
J: TRBJ1-2
size: few
V: TRBV14
CDR3: CASSQNLGANYGYTF
DNA: TGTGCCAGCAGCCAGAACCTTGGAGCTAACTATGGCTACACCTTC

D: TRBD2
J: TRBJ2-5
size: -
V: TRBV5-1
CDR3: CASSGLAGVTTSAYF
DNA: TGCGCCAGCAGCGGACTAGCGGGAGTCACCACCTCGGCGTACTTC

D: -
J: TRBJ1-4
size: few
V: TRBV10-1
CDR3: CASSESAGSGEKLFF
DNA: TGCGCCAGCAGTGAGTCGGCAGGGAGTGGGGAAAAACTGTTTTTT

D: -
J: TRBJ2-5
size: once
V: TRBV11-3
CDR3: CASSFQAQETQYF
DNA: TGTGCCAGCAGCTTTCAGGCCCAAGAGACCCAGTACTTC

D: -
J: TRBJ1-1
size: few
V: TRBV10-1
CDR3: CASSESTRGTEAFF
DNA: TGCGCCAGCAGTGAGTCGACTCGGGGGACTGAAGCTTTCTTT